The 32 T cell receptor beta chains in this list originate from one sample, sequenced in a study of blood T cell repertoires in COVID-19. Repertoires were generated with immunoSEQ multiplex PCR, while TCRdb's copy carries only in-frame clones and drops some. The sample lists under 500,000 clones; nearly 90% were seen once. The sample comprised PBMCs or T cells enriched from blood (not recorded which). All receptors come from a woman in her late teens or twenties with acute COVID-19.

This rearrangement joins TRBV7-8 to TRBJ2-3, with TRBD1 identical over 11 bases. Germline V gives CDR1 SGHVS, CDR2 FQNEAQ. V trimming: 5 bases; J trimming: 2 bases; junction bases outside the gene matches: 9. This CDR3 spans 17 amino acids. CDR3 residues: CASSEWTGGDFTDTQYF. CDR3 DNA: TGTGCCAGCAGCGAGTGGACAGGGGGCGATTTCACAGATACGCAGTATTTT.

This chain joins TRBV6-5 and TRBJ1-4; D call uncertain. The CDR3 runs 16 residues. In germline, CDR1 is MNHEY, CDR2 SVGAGI. V was pared by 2 bases and J by 1 base, with 11 bases between. The CDR3 loop reads CASSYIGSLTNEKLFF. The CDR3 DNA reads TGTGCCAGCAGTTACATCGGGTCATTAACTAATGAAAAACTGTTTTTT.

This rearrangement joins TRBV7-9 to TRBJ2-1; 10 nucleotides line up with TRBD2. The germline V gene has CDR1 SEHNR and CDR2 FQNEAQ (reference sequence). Trimming at V came to 3 bases and at J to 7 bases, leaving 6 bases not matched to a gene. The CDR3 sequence is 15 residues long. CDR3 sequence: CASSFEGLARNEQFF. The DNA for the CDR3 is TGTGCCAGCAGCTTTGAGGGACTAGCGAGGAATGAGCAGTTCTTC.

The V and J genes are TRBV25-1 and TRBJ2-1; 7 positions agree with TRBD2. J was trimmed by 14 bases and V by 2 bases; bases with no gene match: 15. The germline CDR1 and CDR2 sequences are MGHDK and SYGVNS. CDR3 length: 15 amino acids. CDR3 in DNA: TGTGCCAGCAGTGAAACGACCCCTGCGGGAGAGGTAAAGTTCTTC. As protein: CASSETTPAGEVKFF. Combining the CDR3 with reference TRBV25-1 and TRBJ2-1 gives the whole variable domain EADIYQTPRYLVIGTGKKITLECSQTMGHDKMYWYQQDPGMELHLIHYSYGVNSTEKGDLSSESTVSRIRTEHFPLTLESARPSHTSQYLCASSETTPAGEVKFFGPGTRLTVL.

This chain uses TRBV15 with TRBJ2-1; TRBD2 agrees at 9 bases. The CDR3 is 16 amino acids. Germline assignment: CDR1 LNHNV and CDR2 YYDKDF (reference sequence). The V segment lost 0 bases and the J segment 10 bases; nucleotides outside the gene matches: 10. CDR3 bases: TGTGCCACCAGCAGAGATCTCTTGGCGGGGGGGAGCGAGCAGTTCTTC. This translates into CATSRDLLAGGSEQFF.

This rearrangement joins TRBV5-6 to TRBJ2-7; D gene unclear. The V and J ends lost 3 bases and 6 bases respectively, with 7 bases between them. The V gene's germline CDR1 is SGHDT and CDR2 YYEEEE. The CDR3 is 11 amino acids. For the CDR3, the DNA is TGTGCCAGCAGCTCGAGTACCGAGCAGTACTTC. Translation: CASSSSTEQYF.

This chain links TRBV11-2 with TRBJ2-3; tentative D call: TRBD2 (5 bases). CDR1 and CDR2 (germline): SGHAT, FQNNGV. The CDR3 is 14 amino acids. Trimming cost V 5 bases and J 10 bases, with 19 bases left between them. CDR3 sequence (DNA): TGTGCCAGCAGCCTCACCTCGACCGAACTAGCGCAGTATTTT. Residues: CASSLTSTELAQYF. Filled out from reference TRBV11-2 and TRBJ2-3, the complete variable domain reads EAGVAQSPRYKIIEKRQSVAFWCNPISGHATLYWYQQILGQGPKLLIQFQNNGVVDDSQLPKDRFSAERLKGVDSTLKIQPAKLEDSAVYLCASSLTSTELAQYFGPGTRLTVL.

This CDR3 is CASSWTGAWETQYF. In DNA, the CDR3 is TGTGCCAGCAGTTGGACAGGGGCTTGGGAGACCCAGTACTTC. The chain combines TRBV28 with TRBJ2-5; 9 bases are a match to TRBD1. V lost 4 bases and J lost 5; bases outside the gene matches: 5. The length of the CDR3 is 14 residues. CDR1 and CDR2 (germline): MDHEN, SYDVKM.

The rearrangement uses TRBV24-1 and TRBJ2-1; D ambiguous. V was trimmed by 4 bases and J by 8 bases, leaving 11 bases between them. The length of the CDR3 is 13 residues. CDR1 and CDR2 (germline): KGHDR, SFDVKD. The CDR3 DNA is TGTGCCACCAGTGACCTAGGAGTAGATGAGCAGTTCTTC. Amino acids: CATSDLGVDEQFF.

This clone has only a few counts. The chain carries TRBV28 and TRBJ2-7, with 11 bases that match TRBD2. V shed 6 bases, J shed 3 bases, and the junction held 4 bases outside the gene matches. CDR3 length: 14 residues. Germline lookup yields CDR1 MDHEN and CDR2 SYDVKM. The CDR3 bases are TGTGCCAGCAGACCCGGGACTAGCGGCTACGAGCAGTACTTC. Translating gives CASRPGTSGYEQYF.

This chain uses TRBV6-5 with TRBJ1-3, with 9 positions matching TRBD1. Germline CDR1 is MNHEY and CDR2 is SVGAGI. This CDR3 is 12 amino acids long. Trimming took 10 bases from V and 4 from J; bases not matched to a gene: 2. The CDR3 nucleotides are TGTGCCACAGGGACAGGGGGAAACACCATATATTTT. Its protein product is CATGTGGNTIYF.

The chain uses TRBV6-2 or TRBV6-3 and TRBJ2-7; perhaps TRBD2 as D (5 bases). The CDR3 consists of 14 residues. Trimming took 2 bases from V and 0 from J, leaving 8 bases between them. Germline V lookup: CDR1 MNHEY, CDR2 SVGEGT. Here the CDR3 DNA reads TGTGCCAGCAGTTACGAGCGGCACTCCTACGAGCAGTACTTC. Translating it yields CASSYERHSYEQYF.

This clone was seen many times. This chain connects TRBV2 to TRBJ1-1; D possibly corresponds to TRBD1 (5 bases). The V end lost 3 bases, the J end lost 8 bases, and 10 bases lay between the germline ends. The CDR3 is 12 residues long. Germline CDR1 reads SNHLY; CDR2 reads FYNNEI. The DNA of the CDR3 is TGTGCCAGCAGTGAGTGGCGGGGGGAAGCTTTCTTT. Translated: CASSEWRGEAFF.

This sequence joins TRBV7-2 and TRBJ1-5, with TRBD1 matching 7 bases. The junction had 5 bases not matched to a gene; V was cut back by 1 base and J by 5 bases. Looked up from germline, CDR1 is SGHTA and CDR2 is FQGNSA. The CDR3 extends over 15 amino acids. CDR3 sequence: CASSLDRGPDQPQHF. In DNA, the CDR3 is TGTGCCAGCAGCTTAGACAGGGGACCGGATCAGCCCCAGCATTTT.

This clone has only one observation. V usage is TRBV27 and J usage is TRBJ2-1; 8 bases match TRBD2. Unmatched junction bases numbered 9, after V lost 2 bases and J lost 9 bases. The CDR3 is 15 amino acids. Germline V gene lookup returns CDR1 MNHEY and CDR2 SMNVEV (reference sequence). The CDR3 protein is CASSLRLARGFEQFF. CDR3 nucleotides: TGTGCCAGCAGTTTAAGACTAGCGCGAGGTTTTGAGCAGTTCTTC.

This chain joins TRBV9 and TRBJ2-1; unclear D gene. V was shortened by 3 bases and J by 4 bases, with 17 bases between the two germline ends. Per germline, CDR1 SGDLS and CDR2 YYNGEE. This CDR3 contains 16 residues. DNA for the CDR3: TGTGCCAGCAGCGACCCGTCCTCTGGGCCTTACAATGAGCAGTTCTTC. As protein: CASSDPSSGPYNEQFF.

Concerning this clone itself: The sample carries other DNA sequences with the same CDR3. The rearrangement uses TRBV10-3 and TRBJ2-1; TRBD2 is a possible D gene (6 bases). CDR1 ENHRY and CDR2 SYGVKD come from the germline V gene. Trimming took off 4 bases at V and 5 bases at J, with 6 bases between the two ends. CDR3 length: 12 residues. The CDR3 DNA is TGTGCCATCAGTGGGGGGGACAATGAGCAGTTCTTC. As protein: CAISGGDNEQFF.

CDR3 nucleotide sequence: TGTGCCAGCAGTTTAGGACAGGACTACGAGCAGTACTTC. This translates into CASSLGQDYEQYF. V gene TRBV28 combines with J gene TRBJ2-7; 7 positions agree with TRBD1. Germline CDR1 reads MDHEN; CDR2 reads SYDVKM. The CDR3 extends over 13 amino acids. V trimming: 2 bases; J trimming: 3 bases; junction bases outside the gene matches: 1.

Of note for this clone: This same CDR3 is encoded by further DNA sequences in the sample. V and J are TRBV11-2 and TRBJ1-1; D possibly corresponds to TRBD1 (6 bases). The CDR3 length is 14 residues. Germline CDR1 reads SGHAT; CDR2 reads FQNNGV. V lost 1 base to trimming and J lost 2 bases, with 8 bases between them. CDR3 sequence: CASSLGQANTEAFF. As DNA, the CDR3 is TGTGCCAGCAGCTTAGGACAGGCAAACACTGAAGCTTTCTTT.

The rearrangement joins TRBV19 to TRBJ1-4; 8 bases fit TRBD1. V lost 5 bases to trimming and J lost 7 bases; unmatched junction nucleotides: 9. Per germline, CDR1 LNHDA and CDR2 SQIVND (reference sequence). The CDR3 runs to 15 residues. CDR3 sequence reads: CASSLRTGSFEKLFF. CDR3 DNA sequence: TGTGCCAGTAGTCTCCGGACAGGGAGTTTTGAAAAACTGTTTTTT.

The chain couples TRBV4-1 to TRBJ2-2; D may be TRBD2 (5 bases). The CDR3 totals 15 residues. Between the trimmed V and J ends, which lost 1 base and 0 bases, there was a span of 6 bases. The germline CDR1 and CDR2 sequences are MGHRA and YSYEKL. The CDR3 sequence is CASSQGTANTGELFF. CDR3 DNA sequence: TGCGCCAGCAGCCAAGGGACTGCGAACACCGGGGAGCTGTTTTTT.

This chain links TRBV6-2 or TRBV6-3 with TRBJ1-2; D might be TRBD1 (6 bases). CDR1 MNHEY and CDR2 SVGEGT come from the germline V gene. V was shortened by 6 bases and J by 12 bases, with 32 bases between the two germline ends. The length of the CDR3 is 17 residues. The CDR3 spells CASSPLESAGAAVTDTF. The CDR3 DNA reads as TGTGCCAGCAGCCCACTAGAATCAGCAGGGGCCGCCGTTACTGACACCTTC.

The chain carries TRBV18 and TRBJ1-2; TRBD1 might be the D (5 bases). Trimming shortened V by 6 bases and J by 2 bases, and 19 bases separated the two germline ends. Germline V gene sequence: CDR1 KGHSH, CDR2 LQKENI. The CDR3 runs 16 residues. The CDR3 region is CASSGSGLGGNYGYTF. For the CDR3, the DNA is TGTGCCAGCTCGGGATCCGGTCTTGGGGGGAACTATGGCTACACCTTC. The whole variable domain, remainder taken from reference TRBV18 and TRBJ1-2, is NAGVMQNPRHLVRRRGQEARLRCSPMKGHSHVYWYRQLPEEGLKFMVYLQKENIIDESGMPKERFSAEFPKEGPSILRIQQVVRGDSAAYFCASSGSGLGGNYGYTFGSGTRLTVV.

This sequence joins TRBV6-5 and TRBJ1-1; TRBD1 agrees at 9 bases. Germline values: CDR1 MNHEY, CDR2 SVGAGI. The CDR3 sequence is 12 residues long. Germline trimming cut 6 bases from V and 8 bases from J; bases unmatched to any gene: 4. CDR3 sequence (DNA): TGTGCCAGCAGGTCGGGACAGGGCGAAGCTTTCTTT. Its protein is CASRSGQGEAFF.

The chain uses TRBV27 and TRBJ1-1; perhaps TRBD1 as D (6 bases). The CDR3 spans 14 residues. The germline V gene encodes CDR1 MNHEY and CDR2 SMNVEV (reference sequence). The ends were cut back, 1 base at V and 2 bases at J, with 8 bases in the middle. The CDR3 spells CASSLWGQNTEAFF. The CDR3 bases are TGTGCCAGCAGTTTATGGGGACAAAACACTGAAGCTTTCTTT.

V usage is TRBV19 and J usage is TRBJ2-7; tentatively, D is TRBD2 (6 bases). V was pared by 7 bases and J by 4 bases, with 17 bases between. CDR3 length equals 14 residues. Germline-derived CDR1 and CDR2 are LNHDA and SQIVND (reference sequence). The CDR3 DNA reads as TGTGCCAGTACCCAGACGGGGGAATCTTACGAGCAGTACTTC. Residues: CASTQTGESYEQYF.

In DNA form, the CDR3 reads TGTGCCAGCAGTTCTCGGACAGGGAGGGATGGCTACACCTTC. It encodes CASSSRTGRDGYTF. V usage is TRBV6-5 and J usage is TRBJ1-2; TRBD1 aligns across 8 bases. CDR1 is MNHEY, CDR2 SVGAGI, per germline. Germline trimming cut 4 bases from V and 6 bases from J; bases unmatched to any gene: 7. The CDR3 sequence is 14 residues long.

This chain joins TRBV9 and TRBJ1-6, with 8 positions matching TRBD1. The CDR3 runs 17 residues. CDR1 is SGDLS, CDR2 YYNGEE, per germline. V lost 3 bases and J lost 8; bases outside the gene matches: 13. The CDR3, as DNA: TGTGCCAGCAGCGGAGGGACAGGAATGGGTCGGCATTCACCCCTCCACTTT. Translated, it gives CASSGGTGMGRHSPLHF.

The chain uses TRBV18 and TRBJ1-3, with 7 nucleotides matching TRBD1. CDR3 length equals 18 residues. The germline CDR1 and CDR2 sequences are KGHSH and LQKENI. V dropped 2 bases and J dropped 7; count of bases not matched to a gene: 17. The CDR3 protein is CASSPTIHRDSSANTIYF. The DNA for the CDR3 is TGTGCCAGCTCACCAACGATTCATAGGGACAGCTCCGCCAACACCATATATTTT.

This clone was seen a single time. The chain carries TRBV30 and TRBJ2-6; a weak D match, TRBD1 (6 bases). CDR1 is GTSNPN and CDR2 is SVGIG in the germline V gene (reference sequence). V was trimmed by 4 bases and J by 2 bases, leaving 9 bases between them. CDR3 size: 14 residues. This chain's CDR3 is CAWTNRAGANVLTF. The DNA of the CDR3 is TGTGCCTGGACGAACAGGGCTGGGGCCAACGTCCTGACTTTC.

The chain is built from TRBV29-1 and TRBJ1-2, with TRBD1 matching over 7 bases. The germline V gene encodes CDR1 SQVTM and CDR2 ANQGSEA. This CDR3 comprises 13 residues. V lost 8 bases and J lost 4; bases outside the gene matches: 10. For the CDR3, the DNA is TGCAGCACACAAAGGGGGCAGGCCTATGGCTACACCTTC. Translating it yields CSTQRGQAYGYTF.

V gene TRBV18 combines with J gene TRBJ1-1; 9 bases agree with TRBD1. V lost 3 bases to trimming and J lost 0 bases; unmatched junction nucleotides: 2. This CDR3 has 15 residues. The germline V gene has CDR1 KGHSH and CDR2 LQKENI. CDR3: CASSPRTGVNTEAFF. DNA of the CDR3: TGTGCCAGCTCACCGAGGACAGGGGTGAACACTGAAGCTTTCTTT.